This T cell receptor beta chain derives from a study of blood T cells in healthy people across ages. Study results and caveats: Greater diversity and more naive CD4+ cells were seen in long-lived donors than in aged donors.

A single count supports this clonotype. Antigen unknown. The V end lost 3 bases, the J end lost 14 bases, and 14 bases lay between the germline ends. Per the germline V gene, CDR1 is MGHRA and CDR2 is YSYEKL. The CDR3 has 12 amino acids. Using a J-beta primer mix together with a sample-barcoded 5' primer, a second PCR was run for roughly 6 to 12 cycles. Through a template-switch adaptor with 12 random nucleotides, each cDNA molecule received a tag. One entry per CDR3 protein, called by TCRdb with MiXCR from the 5' RACE reads. The repertoire holds hundreds of thousands of distinct CDR3 sequences, with approximately 30% as singletons.

Sequenced sample: blood. This TCR came from a woman of 80 years or more in good health. J is TRBJ2-1 and V is TRBV4-1; D remains unclear. CDR3 DNA: TGCGCCAGCAGCCACGGGCCACCCCGAAAGTTCTTC. Its translation: CASSHGPPRKFF.